The entry below describes one T cell receptor (beta chain). Its specificity is unknown. The CDR3 extends over 12 amino acids. Trimming shortened V by 1 base and J by 7 bases, and 8 bases separated the two germline ends. Germline assignment: CDR1 GTSNPN and CDR2 SVGIG (reference sequence). The sample belongs to a study of cytomegalovirus exposure and HLA in healthy donors. The study's findings and limits: The records held CMV serostatus as the only immune exposure information. In most subjects, TCR beta sequences reportedly gave accurate predictions of HLA-A and HLA-B alleles. TCR beta V- and J-gene trimming was later associated with a missense DCLRE1C variant.

The PCR was carried out with 60 Vbeta primers and 13 Jbeta primers. Sequenced by immunoSEQ multiplex PCR; TCRdb stores in-frame clones only, minus some. The sample consists of about 120,000 clones, about three fifths of them appearing once. Sequences were obtained from PBMCs. The V gene is TRBV30, the J gene TRBJ2-1; a possible D gene is TRBD1 (5 bases). The clonotype originates from a woman aged 40-49 years in good health and CMV-seropositive. The CDR3 loop is CAWSDSGNEQFF. For the CDR3, the DNA is TGTGCCTGGAGTGATTCAGGGAATGAGCAGTTCTTC.